Shown below are 22 T cell receptor beta chains from a single sample sequenced in a study of CD8+CD57+ T cells in acquired aplastic anemia. Genomic DNA templated the TCR beta VDJ and CDR3 profiling. TCRdb redid the calling of the reads with MiXCR, one entry per CDR3 protein. The sample lists approximately 200,000 distinct CDR3 sequences, under 65% occurring once. Specimen: sorted CD4+, CD8+, or CD8+CD57+ T cells (not recorded which) from PBMCs. These receptors were taken from a human donor in good health.

The J gene is TRBJ1-2, the V gene TRBV20-1; 7 nucleotides line up with TRBD1. In germline, CDR1 is DFQATT, CDR2 SNEGSKA (reference sequence). V gave up 7 bases and J gave up 0 bases; unmatched junction bases: 2. This CDR3 has 12 residues. The CDR3, as DNA: TGCAGTGTAACAGGGGCTAACTATGGCTACACCTTC. This codes for CSVTGANYGYTF.

The chain carries TRBV20-1 and TRBJ2-7; TRBD1 matches 7 bases. The germline V gene encodes CDR1 DFQATT and CDR2 SNEGSKA (reference sequence). Trimming removed 3 bases from V and 3 bases from J; junction bases left unmatched: 5. The CDR3 spans 13 residues. CDR3 sequence: CSASAGQDYEQYF. Here the CDR3 DNA reads TGCAGTGCTAGTGCCGGACAGGACTACGAGCAGTACTTC.

CDR3 sequence reads: CASSLVSGSEAFF. CDR3 coding DNA: TGCGCCAGCAGCTTGGTCTCCGGTTCTGAAGCTTTCTTT. The V call is TRBV5-1, the J call TRBJ1-1; D is unclear. CDR1 and CDR2 from the germline V gene are SGHRS and YFSETQ. Trimming left V 0 bases short and J 6 bases short, with 9 bases between. This CDR3 has 13 residues.

As DNA, the CDR3 is TGTGCCAGCATGGGGTCGACTGGGGCCAACGTCCTGACTTTC. It yields the protein CASMGSTGANVLTF. The genes are TRBV7-8 and TRBJ2-6; D unclear. V lost 7 bases, J lost 2 bases, and 9 bases lay in between. The CDR3 extends over 14 amino acids. Germline CDR1 reads SGHVS; CDR2 reads FQNEAQ.

This clonotype was counted a few times. The CDR3 is CASSLGLAGDEQYF. The CDR3 DNA sequence: TGTGCCAGCAGCTTAGGCCTAGCGGGGGACGAGCAGTACTTC. This rearrangement joins TRBV7-9 to TRBJ2-7; 10 positions agree with TRBD2. J gave up 5 bases and V 1 base, and 2 bases lay outside the gene matches. This CDR3 contains 14 residues. Germline V CDR1 and CDR2: SEHNR, FQNEAQ (reference sequence).

The table lists this clonotype with many counts. V is TRBV6-1 and J is TRBJ2-3; 9 bases fit TRBD2. The CDR3 runs 14 residues. The junction had 12 bases not matched to a gene; V was cut back by 11 bases and J by 6 bases. Germline V gives CDR1 MNHNS, CDR2 SASEGT. CDR3 residues: CASLAGVESDTQYF. CDR3 DNA: TGTGCCTCCTTAGCGGGAGTAGAATCGGATACGCAGTATTTT.

Many counts were recorded for this clonotype. The rearrangement joins TRBV6-5 to TRBJ2-3; 7 bases are a match to TRBD2. V lost 5 bases, J lost 3 bases, and 8 bases stayed unmatched. The CDR3 extends over 15 amino acids. CDR1 is MNHEY and CDR2 is SVGAGI in the germline V gene. The CDR3 protein is CASSRWDYQTDTQYF. The CDR3 DNA reads TGTGCCAGCAGTAGATGGGACTATCAAACAGATACGCAGTATTTT.

Comment on this clonotype: A junction end diverges from the germline sequence, so it may reflect a read error. V gene TRBV6-1 combines with J gene TRBJ2-5, with D possibly being TRBD2 (6 bases). The CDR3 is 11 residues long. From germline, CDR1 is MNHNS and CDR2 SASEGT. The CDR3 nucleotides are TGTGCCAGCATTGGGGGGTCCGGGATTTCATTC. Its translation is CASIGGSGISF.

The CDR3 DNA reads as TGTGCCAGCAGCCGATTGACAGGGGTTTCCTCTAGCTCCTACAATGAGCAGTTCTTC. Amino acid sequence: CASSRLTGVSSSSYNEQFF. The chain combines TRBV7-2 with TRBJ2-1, with TRBD1 identical over 8 bases. The CDR3 runs to 19 residues. Trimming took 5 bases from V and 0 from J; bases not matched to a gene: 15. Germline V CDR1 and CDR2: SGHTA, FQGNSA.

This clonotype was counted only a few times. The rearrangement joins TRBV6-5 to TRBJ1-5; D might be TRBD1 (5 bases). Per the germline V gene, CDR1 is MNHEY and CDR2 is SVGAGI. V lost 2 bases to trimming and J lost 3 bases, with 20 bases between them. This CDR3 comprises 18 residues. CDR3 sequence: CASSYDPGPSLHNQPQHF. The CDR3 region has the DNA TGTGCCAGCAGTTACGATCCGGGACCCTCTCTGCACAATCAGCCCCAGCATTTT.

For this clonotype: The germline gene is not matched at one end of the junction; a read error may be the cause. The V and J genes are TRBV24-1 and TRBJ1-6, with TRBD1 as a possible D gene (6 bases). The CDR3 spans 14 residues. CDR1 KGHDR and CDR2 SFDVKD come from the germline V gene. CDR3 sequence (DNA): TGTGCCAGCAGTTTACCGGGGGCAGATTCACCCCTCCACTTT. Translation gives CASSLPGADSPLHF.

Of note for this clonotype: Relative to the germline gene, one junction end is altered; a read error may explain this. V gene TRBV7-2 combines with J gene TRBJ1-1; D ambiguous. CDR3 size: 15 residues. CDR1 is SGHTA and CDR2 is FQGNSA in the germline V gene. CDR3 in amino acids: CASSLDRAVNTEAFF. For the CDR3, the DNA is TGTGCCAGCAGCTTAGATCGGGCAGTGAACACTGAAGCCTTCTTT.

V gene TRBV10-3 combines with J gene TRBJ2-5; maybe TRBD1 (5 bases). CDR3 size: 14 residues. Trimming left V 0 bases short and J 5 bases short, with 10 bases between. CDR1 is ENHRY and CDR2 is SYGVKD in the germline V gene. CDR3 amino acids: CAISESARAETQYF. CDR3 DNA sequence: TGTGCCATCAGTGAGTCTGCCAGGGCGGAGACCCAGTACTTC.

This clonotype was seen a few times. This chain uses TRBV5-1 with TRBJ2-3, with 10 bases that match TRBD2. Trimming at V came to 3 bases and at J to 2 bases, leaving 3 bases not matched to a gene. There are 15 residues in the CDR3. Germline assignment: CDR1 SGHRS and CDR2 YFSETQ. Here the CDR3 reads CASSWTSGPTDTQYF. The DNA of the CDR3 is TGCGCCAGCAGCTGGACTAGCGGACCCACAGATACGCAGTATTTT.

The chain joins TRBV10-3 to TRBJ2-3, with 8 bases fitting TRBD1. CDR3 length: 11 amino acids. V shed 11 bases, J shed 6 bases, and the junction held 4 bases outside the gene matches. The germline V gene encodes CDR1 ENHRY and CDR2 SYGVKD. The CDR3 here is CAVQGDDTQYF. DNA of the CDR3: TGTGCCGTACAGGGGGACGATACGCAGTATTTT.

This clonotype was recorded many times. The gene calls are TRBV19 and TRBJ2-7, with 8 bases aligning to TRBD1. The CDR3 spans 14 residues. V trimming: 5 bases; J trimming: 2 bases; junction bases outside the gene matches: 5. The V gene's germline CDR1 is LNHDA and CDR2 SQIVND (reference sequence). DNA of the CDR3: TGTGCCAGTAGTCTCGCCAGGGGGCCCTACGAGCAGTACTTC. As protein: CASSLARGPYEQYF.

V gene TRBV29-1 combines with J gene TRBJ1-2, with D uncertain. The germline V gene has CDR1 SQVTM and CDR2 ANQGSEA. The CDR3 contains 13 residues. The V and J ends lost 4 bases and 8 bases respectively, with 17 bases between them. The DNA of the CDR3 is TGCAGCGTTGTACTCCCGCGATCATCCGGCTACACCTTC. Translated, it gives CSVVLPRSSGYTF.

A note on this clonotype: The junction departs from the called germline gene at one end, perhaps through a read error. The chain uses TRBV7-6 and TRBJ2-7; D call uncertain. The CDR3 has 15 residues. Per the germline V gene, CDR1 is SGHVS and CDR2 is FNYEAQ. The CDR3 reads CASSPQATESYQQYF. CDR3 sequence (DNA): TGTGCCAGCAGCCCACAAGCAACGGAGTCCTACCAGCAGTACTTC.

This clonotype occurred a few times. This rearrangement joins TRBV7-8 to TRBJ2-2; TRBD2 matches at 7 bases. Trimming at V came to 6 bases and at J to 0 bases, leaving 10 bases not matched to a gene. Germline V gene data show CDR1 as SGHVS and CDR2 as FQNEAQ. The CDR3 is 17 residues long. The CDR3 DNA reads as TGTGCCAGCAGAGGTTTTCTAGCGGACTCGAACACCGGGGAGCTGTTTTTT. The encoded protein is CASRGFLADSNTGELFF.

The chain carries TRBV7-9 and TRBJ1-5; 12 bases align to TRBD1. Germline trimming cut 5 bases from V and 14 bases from J; bases unmatched to any gene: 10. The germline V gene has CDR1 SEHNR and CDR2 FQNEAQ (reference sequence). CDR3 length equals 14 residues. The CDR3 is CASSPGTGGIYEHF. CDR3 coding DNA: TGTGCCAGCAGCCCCGGGACAGGGGGCATCTACGAGCATTTT. Filled out from reference TRBV7-9 and TRBJ1-5, the complete variable domain reads DTGVSQNPRHKITKRGQNVTFRCDPISEHNRLYWYRQTLGQGPEFLTYFQNEAQLEKSRLLSDRFSAERPKGSFSTLEIQRTEQGDSAMYLCASSPGTGGIYEHFGDGTRLSIL.

The V call is TRBV9, the J call TRBJ1-4; D not certain. The germline gives CDR1 SGDLS, CDR2 YYNGEE. Between the trimmed V and J ends, which lost 0 bases and 8 bases, there was a span of 20 bases. This CDR3 region has 17 residues. This CDR3 reads CASSVGEGMNTGEKLFF. The CDR3 bases are TGTGCCAGCAGCGTAGGGGAGGGTATGAACACCGGGGAAAAACTGTTTTTT.

The chain employs TRBV15 and TRBJ2-7; no clear D. Trimming cost V 2 bases and J 5 bases, with 13 bases left between them. The CDR3 is 14 amino acids. The germline gives CDR1 LNHNV, CDR2 YYDKDF (reference sequence). CDR3 amino acids: CATSRTGAPDEQYF. The CDR3 nucleotides are TGTGCCACCAGCAGAACGGGCGCTCCCGACGAGCAGTACTTC.